The 26 T cell receptor beta chains presented below share a single source sample, sequenced in a study of blood T cell repertoires in COVID-19. Profiling relied on immunoSEQ multiplex PCR, and the TCRdb table lists in-frame clones only, not all of them. The data show roughly 160,000 clones, around nine tenths seen once. Sequencing input: peripheral blood. Every receptor here comes from a man between 60 and 70 years old with COVID-19, enrolled during active disease.

The chain is built from TRBV7-8 and TRBJ1-5; D is unresolved. V was clipped by 5 bases and J by 0 bases, with 20 bases between them. Germline V CDR1 and CDR2: SGHVS, FQNEAQ. The CDR3 is 18 residues long. Written as DNA, the CDR3 is TGTGCCAGCAGCCAAAGGACCGGGAACCCGATTAGCAATCAGCCCCAGCATTTT. It translates to CASSQRTGNPISNQPQHF.

This chain connects TRBV19 to TRBJ1-2; 7 positions agree with TRBD1. Germline trimming cut 3 bases from V and 8 bases from J; bases unmatched to any gene: 12. The CDR3 has 15 residues. Germline loops: CDR1 LNHDA, CDR2 SQIVND (reference sequence). The CDR3 is CASSMGPTGSYGYTF. In nucleotides, the CDR3 is TGTGCCAGTAGTATGGGCCCGACAGGGTCATACGGCTACACCTTC.

V gene TRBV9 combines with J gene TRBJ2-2; D is perhaps TRBD2 (5 bases). The CDR3 is 13 amino acids. In germline, CDR1 is SGDLS, CDR2 YYNGEE. Trimming removed 6 bases from V and 6 bases from J, with 12 bases in between. The CDR3 is CASNPEGPGELFF. CDR3 DNA sequence: TGTGCCAGCAACCCTGAGGGCCCCGGGGAGCTGTTTTTT.

This clone was recorded once. The chain couples TRBV7-7 to TRBJ2-5; 9 nucleotides agree with TRBD1. Germline values: CDR1 SSHAT, CDR2 FNYEAQ (reference sequence). CDR3 size: 15 residues. The CDR3 region has the DNA TGTGCTAGCGGATCGACAGGGGGTTTATGGGAGACCCAGTACTTC. This translates into CASGSTGGLWETQYF.

In its sample, this clone was seen once. This chain connects TRBV19 to TRBJ2-3, with D possibly matching TRBD1 (6 bases). The CDR3 has 15 residues. Trimming removed 9 bases at V and 4 bases at J, with 20 bases between. From germline, CDR1 is LNHDA and CDR2 SQIVND (reference sequence). For the CDR3, the DNA is TGTGCCAGCGCCCTACAGGGTGTCGCCCCAGATACGCAGTATTTT. Residues: CASALQGVAPDTQYF.

The chain links TRBV27 to TRBJ1-1; 7 bases align to TRBD1. J was trimmed by 4 bases and V by 3 bases; bases with no gene match: 11. The CDR3 is 16 residues long. CDR1 and CDR2 from the germline V gene are MNHEY and SMNVEV (reference sequence). CDR3 protein: CASSFELTGRGTEAFF. The CDR3 DNA is TGTGCCAGCAGTTTCGAGCTGACAGGGCGCGGCACTGAAGCTTTCTTT.

The gene calls are TRBV10-3 and TRBJ1-1; D uncertain. V dropped 4 bases and J dropped 3 bases, with 9 bases sitting between them. CDR3 length: 13 amino acids. Germline V gene data show CDR1 as ENHRY and CDR2 as SYGVKD. CDR3 region: CAISAGIHTEAFF. DNA of the CDR3: TGTGCCATCAGTGCGGGGATCCACACTGAAGCTTTCTTT.

This clone has a handful of counts. The genes are TRBV9 and TRBJ1-3, with D possibly being TRBD1 (6 bases). This CDR3 has 16 residues. CDR1 is SGDLS, CDR2 YYNGEE, per germline. V was pared by 2 bases and J by 4 bases, with 16 bases between. CDR3 loop: CASSVGEGDFGNTIYF. The CDR3 bases are TGTGCCAGCAGCGTGGGGGAGGGGGATTTCGGAAACACCATATATTTT. Full variable domain (outside the CDR3, taken from reference TRBV9 and TRBJ1-3): DSGVTQTPKHLITATGQRVTLRCSPRSGDLSVYWYQQSLDQGLQFLIQYYNGEERAKGNILERFSAQQFPDLHSELNLSSLELGDSALYFCASSVGEGDFGNTIYFGEGSWLTVV.

The chain employs TRBV7-2 and TRBJ1-3, with D unresolved. CDR1 and CDR2 (germline): SGHTA, FQGNSA. V lost 3 bases to trimming and J lost 4 bases, with 16 bases between them. This CDR3 comprises 16 residues. The CDR3 DNA reads as TGTGCCAGCAGCTTGACGGCAGGTTTAGAAGGAAACACCATATATTTT. Amino acid sequence: CASSLTAGLEGNTIYF.

This clone was observed a few times. This chain joins TRBV5-1 and TRBJ2-2; no definite D call. Germline CDR1 SGHRS, CDR2 YFSETQ. The CDR3 has 13 residues. V shed 2 bases and J shed 6 bases, with 8 bases lying between them. The CDR3 loop reads CASSFEAAGELFF. The CDR3 DNA reads as TGCGCCAGCAGCTTCGAGGCCGCCGGGGAGCTGTTTTTT.

There are a few counts of this clone. CDR3 amino acids: CASSPRQGANQPQHF. CDR3 sequence (DNA): TGTGCCAGCAGTCCCCGACAGGGGGCTAATCAGCCCCAGCATTTT. V usage is TRBV27 and J usage is TRBJ1-5, with TRBD1 matching 10 bases. The V gene's germline CDR1 is MNHEY and CDR2 SMNVEV (reference sequence). V shed 5 bases and J 4 bases; nucleotides not matched to a gene: 5. The CDR3 has 15 residues.

CDR3: CASRNTGQGARETQYF. The DNA of the CDR3 is TGTGCCAGCAGGAATACGGGGCAGGGGGCGCGTGAGACCCAGTACTTC. The chain uses TRBV7-2 and TRBJ2-5, with 8 nucleotides matching TRBD1. There are 16 residues in the CDR3. Looked up from germline, CDR1 is SGHTA and CDR2 is FQGNSA. The trim removed 6 bases at V and 5 bases at J, leaving 14 bases unmatched. Looking up the rest from reference TRBV7-2 and TRBJ2-5 gives the full variable domain: GAGVSQSPSNKVTEKGKDVELRCDPISGHTALYWYRQSLGQGLEFLIYFQGNSAPDKSGLPSDRFSAERTGGSVSTLTIQRTQQEDSAVYLCASRNTGQGARETQYFGPGTRLLVL.

V is TRBV10-3 and J is TRBJ2-7, with 12 bases that match TRBD2. CDR3 length: 16 amino acids. Trimming took 4 bases from V and 5 from J; bases not matched to a gene: 9. Germline V lookup: CDR1 ENHRY, CDR2 SYGVKD. This CDR3 reads CAISGEGGLAGHEQYF. DNA for the CDR3: TGTGCCATCAGTGGTGAAGGGGGACTAGCGGGTCACGAGCAGTACTTC.

The chain recombines TRBV19 with TRBJ2-3, with TRBD2 as a possible D gene (5 bases). V lost 10 bases and J 8 bases, leaving 22 bases between the germline ends. CDR1 is LNHDA, CDR2 SQIVND, per germline (reference sequence). The CDR3 extends over 14 amino acids. The CDR3: CATRAADSRPTQYF. In nucleotides, the CDR3 is TGTGCCACCCGAGCGGCGGATTCACGACCTACGCAGTATTTT.

There are a few counts of this clone. The chain links TRBV28 to TRBJ2-1; 7 nucleotides agree with TRBD2. CDR3 length: 15 amino acids. V lost 7 bases, J lost 0 bases, and 6 bases stayed unmatched. Germline CDR1 reads MDHEN; CDR2 reads SYDVKM. The CDR3 DNA reads as TGTGCCAGCAAAGGCGGGAGCTTCTCCTACAATGAGCAGTTCTTC. Protein sequence: CASKGGSFSYNEQFF. Drawing the rest from reference TRBV28 and TRBJ2-1, the complete variable domain is DVKVTQSSRYLVKRTGEKVFLECVQDMDHENMFWYRQDPGLGLRLIYFSYDVKMKEKGDIPEGYSVSREKKERFSLILESASTNQTSMYLCASKGGSFSYNEQFFGPGTRLTVL.

This chain links TRBV6-6 with TRBJ2-1; 7 bases fit TRBD2. Germline-derived CDR1 and CDR2 are MNHNY and SVGAGI (reference sequence). With V trimmed by 5 bases and J by 7 bases, 8 bases remained unmatched. This CDR3 has 14 residues. The CDR3 loop reads CASSRNGGRNEQFF. The CDR3 DNA sequence: TGTGCCAGCAGTAGAAACGGGGGGAGAAATGAGCAGTTCTTC.

The genes are TRBV28 and TRBJ1-1, with TRBD1 matching 8 bases. Trimming cost V 0 bases and J 8 bases; bases outside gene matches: 5. The CDR3 is 14 amino acids. From germline, CDR1 is MDHEN and CDR2 SYDVKM. The CDR3 is CASSLWGGDREAFF. CDR3 DNA: TGTGCCAGCAGTTTATGGGGTGGGGACAGGGAAGCTTTCTTT. The full variable domain, in which reference TRBV28 and TRBJ1-1 provide the parts outside the CDR3, is DVKVTQSSRYLVKRTGEKVFLECVQDMDHENMFWYRQDPGLGLRLIYFSYDVKMKEKGDIPEGYSVSREKKERFSLILESASTNQTSMYLCASSLWGGDREAFFGQGTRLTVV.

The chain recombines TRBV28 with TRBJ1-4; 11 bases fit TRBD1. Per germline, CDR1 MDHEN and CDR2 SYDVKM. The trim removed 6 bases at V and 5 bases at J, leaving 8 bases unmatched. The CDR3 has 16 amino acids. DNA of the CDR3: TGTGCCAGCAGAGCCGGGACAGGGGGAAGAAATGAAAAACTGTTTTTT. It translates to CASRAGTGGRNEKLFF. Complete variable domain (other parts from reference TRBV28 and TRBJ1-4): DVKVTQSSRYLVKRTGEKVFLECVQDMDHENMFWYRQDPGLGLRLIYFSYDVKMKEKGDIPEGYSVSREKKERFSLILESASTNQTSMYLCASRAGTGGRNEKLFFGSGTQLSVL.

For the CDR3, the DNA is TGTGCCACCAGCTCGGGACAGGGGGCCTACGAGCAGTACTTC. It yields the protein CATSSGQGAYEQYF. The V and J genes are TRBV24-1 and TRBJ2-7; 11 nucleotides match TRBD1. The CDR3 has 14 amino acids. Germline assignment: CDR1 KGHDR and CDR2 SFDVKD. V trimming: 7 bases; J trimming: 2 bases; junction bases outside the gene matches: 3.

The chain is built from TRBV6-5 and TRBJ2-7, with a tentative D call TRBD2 (6 bases). Germline loops: CDR1 MNHEY, CDR2 SVGAGI. The CDR3 runs to 13 residues. V was cut by 7 bases and J by 4 bases, with 14 bases left in between. The CDR3 here is CASNSGGGYEQYF. The CDR3 nucleotides read TGTGCCAGCAACAGCGGAGGAGGGTACGAGCAGTACTTC.

The chain joins TRBV11-2 to TRBJ2-1, with D possibly matching TRBD2 (6 bases). CDR1 and CDR2 (germline): SGHAT, FQNNGV. The V and J ends lost 5 bases and 12 bases respectively, with 26 bases between them. The CDR3 covers 16 residues. CDR3 nucleotide sequence: TGTGCCAGCAGCCTCACTTATGGGGGGTCCAGTATCGGGCAGTTCTTC. This sequence encodes CASSLTYGGSSIGQFF.

This clone has just one count. The rearrangement links TRBV2 to TRBJ1-2; maybe TRBD1 (5 bases). The germline V gene encodes CDR1 SNHLY and CDR2 FYNNEI. This CDR3 is built from 12 residues. V dropped 3 bases and J dropped 4 bases, with 6 bases sitting between them. CDR3: CASSDRAYGYTF. CDR3 sequence (DNA): TGTGCCAGCAGTGACAGGGCCTATGGCTACACCTTC.

Regarding this clone: The identical CDR3 is also encoded by other nucleotide sequences in the sample. The genes are TRBV6-5 and TRBJ1-1; TRBD1 agrees at 8 bases. The CDR3 is 13 residues long. V trimming: 6 bases; J trimming: 4 bases; junction bases outside the gene matches: 4. CDR1 is MNHEY and CDR2 is SVGAGI in the germline V gene. The CDR3 is CASSTGGRTEAFF. DNA of the CDR3: TGTGCCAGCAGCACAGGGGGTCGCACTGAAGCTTTCTTT.

This chain uses TRBV5-8 with TRBJ2-5; 8 nucleotides match TRBD1. The CDR3 contains 12 residues. CDR1 and CDR2 (germline): SGHTS, YDEGEE. The V segment lost 7 bases and the J segment 5 bases; nucleotides outside the gene matches: 4. CDR3 sequence: CASGQGGETQYF. The CDR3 DNA reads TGTGCCAGCGGACAGGGCGGGGAGACCCAGTACTTC. The variable domain in full, with the rest retrieved from reference TRBV5-8 and TRBJ2-5, is EAGVTQSPTHLIKTRGQQATLRCSPISGHTSVYWYQQALGLGLQFLLWYDEGEERNRGNFPPRFSGRQFPNYSSELNVNALELEDSALYLCASGQGGETQYFGPGTRLLVL.

The V and J genes are TRBV10-2 and TRBJ2-5; 10 nucleotides match TRBD1. Germline CDR1 reads WSHSY; CDR2 reads SAAADI. There are 15 residues in the CDR3. J was trimmed by 1 base and V by 4 bases; bases with no gene match: 3. The CDR3 reads CASSGRDRGQETQYF. As DNA, the CDR3 is TGCGCCAGCAGTGGCCGGGACAGGGGCCAAGAGACCCAGTACTTC.

V usage is TRBV4-1 and J usage is TRBJ1-4, with a possible D match to TRBD1 (5 bases). The V and J ends lost 6 bases and 8 bases respectively, with 13 bases between them. CDR1 and CDR2 from the germline V gene are MGHRA and YSYEKL. This CDR3 is built from 13 residues. The DNA for the CDR3 is TGCGCCAGCAGTTATTCTAGGGGAGAAAAACTGTTTTTT. Amino acids: CASSYSRGEKLFF.